This entry lists 8 T cell receptor beta chains sequenced from one sample in a study of blood T cell repertoires in COVID-19. The data were produced by immunoSEQ multiplex PCR, yet TCRdb's version contains in-frame clones alone and is incomplete. The table lists approximately 400,000 clones, about 80% of them singletons, with over 0.95% in the top ten. The sequencing input was peripheral blood. The receptors shown here come from a human donor with acute or convalescent COVID-19. The donor label of this sample is uncertain.

The table lists this clone with a few counts. The V call is TRBV5-5, the J call TRBJ1-5; D unclear. V was trimmed by 0 bases and J by 6 bases, leaving 13 bases between them. The CDR3 is made up of 15 amino acids. Germline CDR1 reads SGHKS; CDR2 reads YYEKEE (reference sequence). This CDR3 reads CASSLGMSAIQPQHF. The CDR3 bases are TGTGCCAGCAGCTTGGGGATGTCAGCGATTCAGCCCCAGCATTTT.

The CDR3 is CASSPQGSGSYEQYF. The CDR3 DNA reads as TGTGCCAGCAGCCCACAGGGAAGTGGCTCCTACGAGCAGTACTTC. V is TRBV7-8 and J is TRBJ2-7; weak D call: TRBD1 (6 bases). Germline CDR1 and CDR2: SGHVS and FQNEAQ. The germline V and J ends were trimmed by 5 bases and 0 bases, with 14 bases remaining between them. The CDR3 loop spans 15 amino acids.

The chain carries TRBV11-2 and TRBJ2-1; maybe TRBD1 (5 bases). This CDR3 has 13 residues. V was cut by 7 bases and J by 8 bases, with 15 bases left in between. CDR1 and CDR2 (germline): SGHAT, FQNNGV. Written as DNA, the CDR3 is TGTGCCAGCACCTACCAGGGTTATCATGAGCAGTTCTTC. This encodes CASTYQGYHEQFF.

This chain links TRBV7-9 with TRBJ1-6; TRBD1 matches 7 bases. Germline V gene lookup returns CDR1 SEHNR and CDR2 FQNEAQ (reference sequence). The CDR3 is 16 residues long. Germline trimming cut 5 bases from V and 6 bases from J; bases unmatched to any gene: 10. The CDR3 DNA reads as TGTGCCAGCAGCGCCCCCACCGGGACAGCTAATTCACCCCTCCACTTT. It specifies CASSAPTGTANSPLHF.

This clone came up once. This chain joins TRBV10-3 and TRBJ2-1, with a possible D match to TRBD1 (6 bases). The V gene lost 9 bases and the J gene lost 4 bases, with 16 bases spanning the gap. CDR3 length: 14 amino acids. The germline V gene encodes CDR1 ENHRY and CDR2 SYGVKD. The CDR3 loop is CAIGGNQGYNEQFF. CDR3 in DNA: TGTGCCATTGGAGGTAATCAGGGGTACAATGAGCAGTTCTTC.

This chain uses TRBV19 with TRBJ2-1; 7 bases agree with TRBD2. The CDR3 runs 18 residues. The V gene end was trimmed by 3 bases and the J gene end by 0 bases; junction bases not matched to a gene: 11. Germline assignment: CDR1 LNHDA and CDR2 SQIVND (reference sequence). The CDR3 DNA is TGTGCCAGTAGTATCTACGGCGCGGGGGACTTCTCCTACAATGAGCAGTTCTTC. Protein product: CASSIYGAGDFSYNEQFF.

This clone has a single count. The V gene is TRBV11-2, the J gene TRBJ2-1; 7 bases match TRBD2. V dropped 4 bases and J dropped 6; count of bases not matched to a gene: 6. CDR1 is SGHAT and CDR2 is FQNNGV in the germline V gene. The CDR3 sequence is 14 residues long. In DNA, the CDR3 is TGTGCCAGCAGCTGGGGGGGAGTGGGCAATGAGCAGTTCTTC. It specifies CASSWGGVGNEQFF.

Only a few counts were recorded for this clone. This chain uses TRBV12-3 or TRBV12-4 with TRBJ1-1; unclear D gene. Trimming pared 0 bases from V and 9 bases from J, leaving 8 bases between. CDR3 size: 12 residues. The chain's CDR3 is CASSLARGQAFF. In nucleotides, the CDR3 is TGTGCCAGCAGTTTAGCCCGAGGTCAAGCTTTCTTT.